A single sample is the source of the 7 T cell receptor beta chains below, sequenced in a study of cytomegalovirus exposure and HLA in healthy donors (dated by TCRdb to about 2017). Library preparation employed the immunoSEQ multiplex PCR assay. For the multiplex PCR, a mixture combining 60 forward primers for TCR Vbeta segments and 13 reverse primers for TCR Jbeta segments was used. TCRdb obtained this table from immuneACCESS and retained in-frame rearrangements with V and J assigned. These tables miss some clones; where compared with another copy, unresolved V genes account for less than half of the shortfall, and the remainder is unexplained. The sample table holds around 150,000 clones, of which approximately 80% were seen once. Of the sample, over 2% is held by the ten largest clones. Sequencing was performed on PBMCs. The receptors come from a woman aged 40 to 50 in good health and CMV-seropositive.

The chain recombines TRBV7-2 with TRBJ1-6; a weak D match, TRBD1 (6 bases). The CDR3 extends over 15 amino acids. V was pared by 5 bases and J by 6 bases, with 14 bases between. Germline CDR1 SGHTA, CDR2 FQGNSA. The CDR3 protein is CASSPIQGGNSPLHF. CDR3 DNA: TGTGCCAGCAGCCCTATACAGGGCGGTAATTCACCCCTCCACTTT.

The V call is TRBV5-6, the J call TRBJ1-6, with a weak D call TRBD1 (6 bases). This CDR3 region has 15 residues. Germline CDR1 is SGHDT and CDR2 is YYEEEE. The V gene lost 2 bases and the J gene lost 7 bases, with 13 bases spanning the gap. CDR3 nucleotides: TGTGCCAGCAGCTTATATGGCCAGGGGAATTCACCCCTCCACTTT. This encodes CASSLYGQGNSPLHF. The full variable domain, rest sourced from reference TRBV5-6 and TRBJ1-6, is DAGVTQSPTHLIKTRGQQVTLRCSPKSGHDTVSWYQQALGQGPQFIFQYYEEEERQRGNFPDRFSGHQFPNYSSELNVNALLLGDSALYLCASSLYGQGNSPLHFGNGTRLTVT.

This chain links TRBV30 with TRBJ2-7; 8 bases are a match to TRBD1. The ends lost 1 base at V and 2 bases at J; junction bases unmatched: 10. CDR1 and CDR2 (germline): GTSNPN, SVGIG (reference sequence). The CDR3 has 16 amino acids. The CDR3 protein is CAWSGTGGKWAYEQYF. CDR3 DNA sequence: TGTGCCTGGAGTGGAACAGGGGGTAAATGGGCCTACGAGCAGTACTTC.

The rearrangement uses TRBV4-2 and TRBJ1-1; TRBD1 matches at 8 bases. The CDR3 covers 16 residues. Germline V CDR1 and CDR2: LGHNA, YNFKEQ. The V and J ends lost 1 base and 5 bases, in that order; junction bases with no gene match: 9. CDR3 coding DNA: TGTGCCAGCAGCCAAGCAGGGTACAGGGGGTATACTGAAGCTTTCTTT. It encodes CASSQAGYRGYTEAFF.

The chain uses TRBV25-1 and TRBJ2-5, with 8 bases fitting TRBD2. The J segment lost 1 base and the V segment lost 5 bases, leaving 6 bases of the junction unmatched. Germline CDR1 is MGHDK and CDR2 is SYGVNS. The length of the CDR3 is 15 residues. CDR3 nucleotides: TGTGCCAGCAGTCCCAGCGGGAGCCGCCAAGAGACCCAGTACTTC. Translating gives CASSPSGSRQETQYF.

CDR3 loop: CSVAGGGNTGELFF. The DNA of the CDR3 is TGCAGCGTTGCGGGGGGCGGCAACACCGGGGAGCTGTTTTTT. The chain combines TRBV29-1 with TRBJ2-2, with D possibly matching TRBD2 (7 bases). Germline-derived CDR1 and CDR2 are SQVTM and ANQGSEA. The CDR3 is 14 residues long. The germline V and J ends were trimmed by 4 bases and 2 bases, with 11 bases remaining between them.

The chain uses TRBV5-6 and TRBJ2-7, with 11 bases matching TRBD2. This CDR3 spans 17 amino acids. V was pared by 0 bases and J by 2 bases, with 7 bases of the junction left unmatched. CDR1 is SGHDT, CDR2 YYEEEE, per germline. The chain's CDR3 is CASSLDALAGAAYEQYF. CDR3 DNA sequence: TGTGCCAGCAGCTTGGACGCACTAGCGGGAGCCGCCTACGAGCAGTACTTC.